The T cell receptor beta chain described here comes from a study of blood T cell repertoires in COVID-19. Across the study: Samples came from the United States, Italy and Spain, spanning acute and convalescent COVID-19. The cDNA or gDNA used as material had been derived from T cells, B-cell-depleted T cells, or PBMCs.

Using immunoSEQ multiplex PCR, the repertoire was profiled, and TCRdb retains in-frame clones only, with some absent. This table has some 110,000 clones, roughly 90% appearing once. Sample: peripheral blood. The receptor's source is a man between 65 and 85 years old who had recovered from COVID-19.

The CDR3 spells CASSRNRVRGYGYTF. CDR3 bases: TGCGCCAGCAGCCGGAACCGGGTCCGGGGCTATGGCTACACCTTC. The V call is TRBV4-1, the J call TRBJ1-2; D is undetermined. Germline V CDR1 and CDR2: MGHRA, YSYEKL. Trimming took 4 bases from V and 4 from J, leaving 16 bases between them. The length of the CDR3 is 15 residues.